These 30 T cell receptor beta chains were sequenced from one sample in a study of T cells in Graves' hyperthyroidism and ophthalmopathy. There were TCR beta CDR3 regions amplified from RNA transcripts. The TCR CDR3 was amplified in a first-round RT-PCR using the HTBI primer set. Using its own MiXCR run on the multiplex PCR reads, TCRdb lists one record per CDR3 protein. This sample has roughly 110,000 distinct CDR3 sequences; roughly 15% occur once, and the top ten carry around 42%. Sequencing was done on a sample of blood. These receptors originate from a woman between 45 and 65 years old with Graves' hyperthyroidism.

This clonotype was seen more than once but under ten times. The genes are TRBV6-1 and TRBJ1-4; tentatively, D is TRBD1 (6 bases). Trimming took 5 bases from V and 5 from J, leaving 12 bases between them. The CDR3 has 14 residues. Germline assignment: CDR1 MNHNS and CDR2 SASEGT. CDR3 sequence reads: CASSSTTGNEKLFF. The DNA of the CDR3 is TGTGCCAGCAGTTCCACGACAGGAAATGAAAAACTGTTTTTT.

The sample holds many counts of this clonotype. The chain joins TRBV28 to TRBJ2-7; D is unresolved. This CDR3 has 12 amino acids. CDR1 and CDR2 (germline): MDHEN, SYDVKM. V shed 5 bases and J shed 6 bases, with 11 bases lying between them. CDR3 amino acids: CASSPVPGEQYF. In nucleotides, the CDR3 is TGTGCCAGCAGTCCCGTCCCGGGCGAGCAGTACTTC.

Of note for this clonotype: An end of the junction differs from the germline gene, which may be a read error. CDR3 in amino acids: CASSVWATSGRLPTGELFF. The CDR3 DNA follows: TGTGCCAGCAGTGTATGGGCTACTAGCGGGAGGCTACCCACCGGGGAGCTGTTTTTT. The rearrangement uses TRBV28 and TRBJ2-2, with 12 nucleotides matching TRBD2. This CDR3 comprises 19 residues. CDR1 is MDHEN, CDR2 SYDVKM, per germline.

The sample holds many counts of this clonotype. This chain connects TRBV5-1 to TRBJ1-1; possible D gene TRBD1, 5 bases. V was trimmed by 0 bases and J by 3 bases, leaving 6 bases between them. CDR1 is SGHRS and CDR2 is YFSETQ in the germline V gene. The CDR3 loop spans 13 amino acids. The CDR3 sequence is CASSLGGDTEAFF. The CDR3 bases are TGCGCCAGCAGCTTGGGAGGGGACACTGAAGCTTTCTTT.

This clonotype was seen many times. The chain carries TRBV7-9 and TRBJ2-7; D unclear. Looked up from germline, CDR1 is SEHNR and CDR2 is FQNEAQ (reference sequence). The V end lost 4 bases, the J end lost 6 bases, and 7 bases lay between the germline ends. There are 11 residues in the CDR3. CDR3 sequence: CASSSNGEQYV. The CDR3, as DNA: TGTGCCAGCAGCTCTAACGGCGAGCAGTACGTC.

This clonotype showed up many times. The J gene is TRBJ2-7, the V gene TRBV9; tentatively, D is TRBD2 (6 bases). The V gene lost 0 bases and the J gene lost 2 bases, with 9 bases spanning the gap. The CDR3 is made up of 14 amino acids. Looked up from germline, CDR1 is SGDLS and CDR2 is YYNGEE. This CDR3 is CASSVGGGAYEQYF. In DNA form, the CDR3 reads TGTGCCAGCAGCGTAGGTGGAGGGGCCTACGAGCAGTACTTC. The whole variable domain, filled in from reference TRBV9 and TRBJ2-7, reads DSGVTQTPKHLITATGQRVTLRCSPRSGDLSVYWYQQSLDQGLQFLIQYYNGEERAKGNILERFSAQQFPDLHSELNLSSLELGDSALYFCASSVGGGAYEQYFGPGTRLTVT.

The chain recombines TRBV5-1 with TRBJ2-5, with D unresolved. This CDR3 contains 13 residues. Germline CDR1 reads SGHRS; CDR2 reads YFSETQ. Trimming removed 3 bases from V and 2 bases from J, with 8 bases in between. The CDR3 bases are TGCGCCAGCAGCTCCTATGCGCAAGAGACCCAGTACTTC. Amino acids: CASSSYAQETQYF.

This clonotype was counted ten times or more. The genes are TRBV12-3 or TRBV12-4 and TRBJ1-1, with D possibly matching TRBD1 (6 bases). CDR3 length equals 15 residues. V lost 6 bases and J 1 base, leaving 15 bases between the germline ends. CDR3 nucleotide sequence: TGTGCCAGCAGAAACAGGGAGGGTGGGAACACTGAAGCTTTCTTT. Its translation: CASRNREGGNTEAFF.

This clonotype was observed a few times. The V call is TRBV4-1, the J call TRBJ2-4; TRBD2 is a possible D gene (5 bases). The CDR3 contains 14 residues. V gave up 4 bases and J gave up 6 bases, with 13 bases separating them. Germline CDR1 and CDR2: MGHRA and YSYEKL. The CDR3 region is CASSLGLEANIQYF. Here the CDR3 DNA reads TGCGCCAGCAGCCTAGGACTCGAGGCAAACATTCAGTACTTC.

This clonotype was detected many times. V usage is TRBV11-1 and J usage is TRBJ2-1; maybe TRBD1 (6 bases). V shed 9 bases and J shed 6 bases, with 6 bases lying between them. In germline, CDR1 is SGHAT, CDR2 FQDESV (reference sequence). The CDR3 spans 10 residues. This CDR3 is CARQGNEQFF. Written as DNA, the CDR3 is TGTGCCAGACAGGGCAATGAGCAGTTCTTC.

This clonotype appeared many times. V usage is TRBV20-1 and J usage is TRBJ1-1; D not certain. V was pared by 6 bases and J by 1 base, with 6 bases between. Germline CDR1 DFQATT, CDR2 SNEGSKA (reference sequence). The CDR3 consists of 11 residues. The CDR3 loop is CSAVGNTEAFF. The CDR3 region has the DNA TGCAGTGCGGTGGGGAACACTGAAGCTTTCTTT.

This clonotype has at least ten counts. The V gene is TRBV19, the J gene TRBJ2-4, with D perhaps TRBD1 or TRBD2 (6 bases each). The length of the CDR3 is 15 residues. Germline CDR1 LNHDA, CDR2 SQIVND (reference sequence). V lost 11 bases and J 0 bases, leaving 17 bases between the germline ends. The CDR3 protein is CASSGAQLAKNIQYF. DNA of the CDR3: TGTGCCTCCTCGGGGGCCCAGCTAGCCAAAAACATTCAGTACTTC.

The rearrangement joins TRBV20-1 to TRBJ2-7; D possibly corresponds to TRBD2 (6 bases). The CDR3 is 15 amino acids. V lost 4 bases to trimming and J lost 0 bases, with 16 bases between them. Per germline, CDR1 DFQATT and CDR2 SNEGSKA (reference sequence). In nucleotides, the CDR3 is TGCAGTGCTAAGTCCGTGCTAGCGCTCTCCTACGAGCAGTACTTC. Its protein is CSAKSVLALSYEQYF.

This chain connects TRBV20-1 to TRBJ2-5, with 9 bases lining up with TRBD1. Germline V gene data show CDR1 as DFQATT and CDR2 as SNEGSKA (reference sequence). J gave up 7 bases and V 7 bases, and 7 bases lay outside the gene matches. The CDR3 has 12 residues. CDR3 DNA sequence: TGCAGTGTTCCGACAGGGGGGGGGACCCAGTACTTC. Amino acid sequence: CSVPTGGGTQYF.

This clonotype was seen many times. Mismatch with germline at one junction end may stem from a read error. V gene TRBV3-1 combines with J gene TRBJ2-5; D ambiguous. CDR1 and CDR2 (germline): LGHDT, YNNKEL (reference sequence). CDR3 length: 10 residues. CDR3 bases: TGTGCCAGCAGTCAAGAGACCCAGTACTTC. It yields the protein CASSQETQYF.

A single count supports this clonotype. The chain recombines TRBV7-2 with TRBJ2-2, with 9 positions matching TRBD1. Germline CDR1 is SGHTA and CDR2 is FQGNSA. Losses at the gene ends were 6 bases for V and 4 bases for J; bases not matched to a gene: 6. The CDR3 is 15 residues long. CDR3 region: CASRTGTGRTGELFF. The CDR3 DNA reads TGTGCCAGCAGAACCGGGACAGGGCGCACCGGGGAGCTGTTTTTT.

This clonotype has a handful of counts. One end of the junction fails to match germline, which may point to a read error. This chain links TRBV9 with TRBJ2-1; 8 bases match TRBD2. This CDR3 is 13 amino acids long. CDR1 SGDLS and CDR2 YYNGEE come from the germline V gene. DNA for the CDR3: TGTGCCAACAGCCGGGCGGGAGGAAATGAGCAGTTCTTC. Amino acid sequence: CANSRAGGNEQFF.

This clonotype occurred many times. The chain carries TRBV24-1 and TRBJ2-7; TRBD2 matches 9 bases. This CDR3 has 15 amino acids. CDR1 is KGHDR, CDR2 SFDVKD, per germline. J gave up 8 bases and V 3 bases, and 10 bases lay outside the gene matches. CDR3 amino acids: CATSDPLGLASKQYF. Here the CDR3 DNA reads TGTGCCACCAGTGATCCGTTAGGACTAGCGTCAAAGCAGTACTTC.

In its sample, this clonotype was seen many times. This chain joins TRBV20-1 and TRBJ2-1; possible D gene TRBD2, 6 bases. Trimming removed 3 bases at V and 8 bases at J, with 20 bases between. CDR1 is DFQATT and CDR2 is SNEGSKA in the germline V gene (reference sequence). The CDR3 sequence is 15 residues long. The CDR3 nucleotides read TGCAGTGCTAGGGCTTTGGGGGGAGGATCCCATGAGCAGTTCTTC. Protein sequence: CSARALGGGSHEQFF.

This clonotype was seen repeatedly, ten times or more. The chain employs TRBV7-3 and TRBJ2-1; D uncertain. In germline, CDR1 is SGHTA, CDR2 FQGTGA. The CDR3 has 12 amino acids. Trimming took off 2 bases at V and 7 bases at J, with 6 bases between the two ends. The CDR3 is CASSLFGNEQFF. The DNA for the CDR3 is TGTGCCAGCAGCTTATTTGGGAATGAGCAGTTCTTC.

This clonotype was seen ten or more times. The CDR3 loop is CASSPKQGPNQPQHF. Written as DNA, the CDR3 is TGTGCCAGCAGTCCGAAACAGGGCCCCAATCAGCCCCAGCATTTT. The chain couples TRBV6-1 to TRBJ1-5; D might be TRBD1 (6 bases). This CDR3 is 15 amino acids long. Between the trimmed V and J ends, which lost 5 bases and 3 bases, there was a span of 14 bases. Germline lookup yields CDR1 MNHNS and CDR2 SASEGT.

This clonotype was recorded many times. This chain uses TRBV20-1 with TRBJ2-5; D might be TRBD1 or TRBD2, each matching 7 bases. Germline-derived CDR1 and CDR2 are DFQATT and SNEGSKA (reference sequence). This CDR3 has 11 residues. Here the CDR3 reads CTGGDRETQYF. CDR3 bases: TGCACAGGGGGGGATCGGGAGACCCAGTACTTC.

This clonotype has at least ten counts. V and J are TRBV5-5 and TRBJ1-6; 9 nucleotides line up with TRBD1. With V trimmed by 0 bases and J by 7 bases, 5 bases remained unmatched. The CDR3 is 16 residues long. Germline CDR1 and CDR2: SGHKS and YYEKEE (reference sequence). As DNA, the CDR3 is TGTGCCAGCAGCTTGGCCGGGACAGGGAGGAATTCACCCCTCCACTTT. It translates to CASSLAGTGRNSPLHF. Complete variable domain (other parts from reference TRBV5-5 and TRBJ1-6): DAGVTQSPTHLIKTRGQQVTLRCSPISGHKSVSWYQQVLGQGPQFIFQYYEKEERGRGNFPDRFSARQFPNYSSELNVNALLLGDSALYLCASSLAGTGRNSPLHFGNGTRLTVT.

This chain connects TRBV11-2 to TRBJ2-6; 11 bases agree with TRBD1. The CDR3 is 17 amino acids. Germline CDR1 is SGHAT and CDR2 is FQNNGV. V lost 6 bases to trimming and J lost 0 bases; unmatched junction nucleotides: 4. Here the CDR3 reads CASSLDRGLSGANVLTF. DNA of the CDR3: TGTGCCAGCAGTTTGGACAGGGGGCTCTCTGGGGCCAACGTCCTGACTTTC.

This clonotype was seen ten or more times. The CDR3 here is CATSREGVETQYF. The CDR3 DNA reads as TGTGCCACCAGCAGAGAAGGAGTCGAGACCCAGTACTTC. The chain links TRBV15 to TRBJ2-5, with D hard to call. This CDR3 comprises 13 residues. Germline CDR1 LNHNV, CDR2 YYDKDF (reference sequence). Trimming removed 0 bases at V and 5 bases at J, with 7 bases between. The full variable domain, rest sourced from reference TRBV15 and TRBJ2-5, is DAMVIQNPRYQVTQFGKPVTLSCSQTLNHNVMYWYQQKSSQAPKLLFHYYDKDFNNEADTPDNFQSRRPNTSFCFLDIRSPGLGDTAMYLCATSREGVETQYFGPGTRLLVL.

This clonotype was counted ten times or more. The chain carries TRBV7-3 and TRBJ2-2; D not certain. Germline CDR1 reads SGHTA; CDR2 reads FQGTGA. V lost 6 bases and J lost 4, with 9 bases in between. The CDR3 is 13 residues long. CDR3 region: CASSLTRTGELFF. CDR3 nucleotide sequence: TGTGCCAGCAGTTTGACTCGCACCGGGGAGCTGTTTTTT.

This clonotype was seen ten or more times. The V call is TRBV20-1, the J call TRBJ2-3; no definite D call. The CDR3 length is 12 residues. Germline V CDR1 and CDR2: DFQATT, SNEGSKA (reference sequence). As DNA, the CDR3 is TGCAGCCACAAGCCGGGTCCAGATACGCAGTATTTT. The encoded protein is CSHKPGPDTQYF.

The CDR3 nucleotides are TGTGCCAGCAGTTCCTACGGGACAGGGTCAGGCTACGAGCAGTACTTC. It translates to CASSSYGTGSGYEQYF. This chain connects TRBV28 to TRBJ2-7; 9 nucleotides line up with TRBD1. Losses at the gene ends were 4 bases for V and 3 bases for J; bases not matched to a gene: 10. Germline CDR1 reads MDHEN; CDR2 reads SYDVKM. The CDR3 consists of 16 residues.

This clonotype has just a few counts. The V call is TRBV11-3, the J call TRBJ2-5; the match to TRBD2 covers 7 bases. The CDR3 spans 12 residues. Germline assignment: CDR1 SGHNT and CDR2 YENEEA. The trim removed 3 bases at V and 9 bases at J, leaving 4 bases unmatched. CDR3 bases: TGTGCCAGCAGCTTGGGGGGGGAGGCCCAGTACTTC. Residues: CASSLGGEAQYF.

This chain uses TRBV28 with TRBJ2-1; no clear D gene. CDR1 MDHEN and CDR2 SYDVKM come from the germline V gene. Trimming shortened V by 2 bases and J by 0 bases, and 5 bases separated the two germline ends. This CDR3 has 14 amino acids. The chain's CDR3 is CASSLKGSYNEQFF. CDR3 bases: TGTGCCAGCAGTTTAAAGGGCTCCTACAATGAGCAGTTCTTC.